Given below is one T cell receptor (beta chain) in context. This sample stems from a study of blood T cell repertoires in COVID-19. TCRdb keeps only in-frame clones here, not all; method: immunoSEQ multiplex PCR. This sample yields about 220,000 clones, of which about four fifths are seen a single time; about 2.1% belongs to the top ten. The CDR3 length is 18 residues. Germline-derived CDR1 and CDR2 are SGHVS and FQNEAQ. The V and J ends lost 1 base and 0 bases respectively, with 13 bases between them. V and J are TRBV7-8 and TRBJ1-6; D unclear. The sequence derives from a woman in her sixties with acute or convalescent COVID-19. Input material: peripheral blood. The CDR3 DNA is TGTGCCAGCAGCTTAGTTGGCGGCAGCAGCTCCTATAATTCACCCCTCCACTTT. Its translation is CASSLVGGSSSYNSPLHF.